The clone carrying this TCR beta chain has more than one count but fewer than ten. This CDR3 has 13 residues. Per germline, CDR1 LNHDA and CDR2 SQIVND (reference sequence). V gave up 2 bases and J gave up 2 bases, with 6 bases separating them. The sample originates from a study of cytomegalovirus exposure and HLA in healthy donors. PCR used 60 Vbeta primers and 13 Jbeta primers. Produced via immunoSEQ multiplex PCR; TCRdb's table is partial and in-frame only. In the table there are about 160,000 clones, about 80% of which are singletons. Sequences were obtained from PBMCs. This receptor was taken from a woman between 40 and 50 years old in good health and CMV-seronegative. V usage is TRBV19 and J usage is TRBJ1-1; D gene uncertain. The CDR3 loop is CASSIRRNTEAFF. CDR3 nucleotides: TGTGCCAGTAGTATAAGGAGAAACACTGAAGCTTTCTTT.